This T cell receptor (beta chain) was identified in a study of beta chain features in type 1 diabetes. Findings of the study overall: Moderately but significantly shorter TCRB CDR3s were found in Type 1 diabetes patients in all four CD4+ subsets.

The germline gives CDR1 KGHSH, CDR2 LQKENI. The CDR3 spans 14 residues. Trimming removed 3 bases from V and 8 bases from J, with 16 bases in between. About this clone itself: Its specificity is not known.

Sequenced material consisted of expressed TCRB transcripts (all of the isolated RNA was reverse transcribed). The protocol was immunoSEQ multiplex PCR, while the TCRdb copy is restricted to in-frame clones and leaves out a portion. The sample comprises about 160,000 clones, approximately 9% of which are singletons, and under 0.65% rests with the top ten. The specimen was central memory CD4+ T cells from blood. This chain uses TRBV18 with TRBJ1-2; TRBD1 might be the D (6 bases). The receptor comes from a woman aged 18-29 years with type 1 diabetes. CDR3 residues: CASSPGTGTWGYTF. DNA for the CDR3: TGTGCCAGCTCACCGGGTACAGGGACATGGGGCTACACCTTC.